Detailed here is one TCR beta chain. V lost 3 bases to trimming and J lost 2 bases, with 7 bases between them. Germline lookup yields CDR1 ENHRY and CDR2 SYGVKD. The CDR3 loop spans 13 amino acids. The record originates from a study of Ad26.COV2.S vaccination and SARS-CoV-2 variants. Study-level background: The trial was COV1001 and the donor's arm was Ad26.COV2.S. Intramuscular Ad26.COV2.S doses were given once or twice, 56 days apart.

TCRdb's table, derived via immunoSEQ multiplex PCR, lists solely in-frame clones and lacks some. Here the sample spans more than 300,000 clones, around 88% being singletons. The treatment was: some 20 received Ad26.COV2.S at low or high dose, single or two shots; roughly five received placebo; per-sample allocation not given. Sampling was performed 63 days after the first vaccine or placebo injection. This TCR derives from a person aged 18-65 years who received the Ad26.COV2.S COVID-19 vaccine or a placebo. Specimen: peripheral blood, collected in a trial of Ad26.COV2.S vaccine versus placebo. The rearrangement uses TRBV10-3 and TRBJ1-2; D ambiguous. CDR3 region: CAISDGRNYGYTF. The CDR3 coding sequence is TGTGCCATCAGTGACGGGCGGAACTATGGCTACACCTTC.